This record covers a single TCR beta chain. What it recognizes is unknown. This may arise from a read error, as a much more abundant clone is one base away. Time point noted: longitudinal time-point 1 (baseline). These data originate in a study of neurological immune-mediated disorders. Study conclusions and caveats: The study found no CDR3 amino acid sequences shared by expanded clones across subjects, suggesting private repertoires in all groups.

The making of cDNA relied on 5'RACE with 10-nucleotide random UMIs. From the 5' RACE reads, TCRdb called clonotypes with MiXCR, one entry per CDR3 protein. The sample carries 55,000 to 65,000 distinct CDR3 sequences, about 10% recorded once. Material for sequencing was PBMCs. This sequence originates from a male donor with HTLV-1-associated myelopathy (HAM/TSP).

The CDR3 coding sequence is TGCGCCAGCAGCCCGATAACGACAGCGACCTACGATCAGCCCCAGCATTTT. Translation gives CASSPITTATYDQPQHF. The V and J genes are TRBV10-2 and TRBJ1-5; D might be TRBD1 (5 bases). V was cut by 6 bases and J by 5 bases, with 23 bases left in between. This CDR3 is 17 amino acids long. Germline CDR1 and CDR2: WSHSY and SAAADI.